The rows below give T cell receptor beta chains drawn from one sample of a study of OX40 agonist ivuxolimab in advanced cancers. Generated by immunoSEQ multiplex PCR, the TCRdb table keeps only in-frame clones and is missing some. This repertoire shows 95,000 to 150,000 clones, roughly 95% found once; its top ten account for more than 0.15%. Source: CD4+ or CD8+ T cells sorted from blood, taken in a trial of the OX40 agonist ivuxolimab. The receptor set was obtained from an adult with an advanced solid tumor such as melanoma, head and neck, liver or kidney cancer. Both conserved end residues are trimmed from each CDR3. The order of the fields is V gene, J gene, clone size, CDR3 protein. Size is omitted from some rows. Given values are once, few, many or a class for expanded clones.

TRBV27,TRBJ2-7,once,ASSPDRGHEQY
TRBV4-3,TRBJ2-7,-,ASSQDLAYEQY
TRBV7-9,TRBJ2-7,once,ASSLGGSMDEQY
TRBV28,TRBJ2-3,-,ASSRNSGGITDTQY
TRBV19,TRBJ2-1,-,ASSVTSGRAGNEQF
TRBV28,TRBJ1-3,-,ASSPGGQGNGNTIY
TRBV5-1,TRBJ2-5,-,ASSLVHQMGAQLETQY
TRBV19,TRBJ1-2,-,ASGQVGVSNYGYT
TRBV7-2,TRBJ2-5,once,ASKGLQETQY
TRBV6-5,TRBJ1-5,-,ASSYGGGGQPQH
TRBV18,TRBJ1-2,-,ASSGQGGSNYGYT
TRBV12-2,TRBJ2-3,-,ASRLGTSGGQPEGTDTQY
TRBV28,TRBJ1-1,-,ASLNDRGEGNTEAF
TRBV23-1,TRBJ1-2,-,ASTTDGYT
TRBV10-3,TRBJ2-5,-,AINGLAGGQSTQY
TRBV10-1,TRBJ2-7,few,ASSESQGAYEQY
TRBV12-5,TRBJ2-1,-,ASGLATGTGNGHEQF
TRBV9,TRBJ1-3,-,ASSLRDREYTIY
TRBV4-2,TRBJ2-5,once,ASSQLQGAGQETQY
TRBV7-2,TRBJ1-2,-,ASSLDQNYGYT
TRBV7-2,TRBJ2-2,-,ASSPTRANTGELF
TRBV11-3,TRBJ2-3,-,ASSSRTGGGTDTQY
TRBV2,TRBJ1-5,-,ASSDFRTGTDQPQH
TRBV28,TRBJ1-5,-,ASSTGFPNQPQH
TRBV4-1,TRBJ2-5,-,ASSQDRAGGQVAQY
TRBV5-4,TRBJ1-1,-,ASSPDRRGDEAF
TRBV6-5,TRBJ1-1,-,ASSRGTGVRAEAF
TRBV18,TRBJ2-6,-,ASSPLGGANVLT
TRBV6-1,TRBJ2-5,-,ASSILTPDETQY
TRBV7-9,TRBJ2-7,-,ASSLAGPVSEQY
TRBV19,TRBJ1-5,-,ASSIGNSNQPQH
TRBV7-3,TRBJ2-1,-,ASSLSGGPSYNEQF
TRBV6-4,TRBJ2-1,-,ASSQRSGKVGEQF
TRBV6-1,TRBJ1-2,-,ASSDQGRYGYT
TRBV7-2,TRBJ1-6,-,ASSTGFNSPLH
TRBV4-1,TRBJ2-7,-,ASSQDQAHGVE